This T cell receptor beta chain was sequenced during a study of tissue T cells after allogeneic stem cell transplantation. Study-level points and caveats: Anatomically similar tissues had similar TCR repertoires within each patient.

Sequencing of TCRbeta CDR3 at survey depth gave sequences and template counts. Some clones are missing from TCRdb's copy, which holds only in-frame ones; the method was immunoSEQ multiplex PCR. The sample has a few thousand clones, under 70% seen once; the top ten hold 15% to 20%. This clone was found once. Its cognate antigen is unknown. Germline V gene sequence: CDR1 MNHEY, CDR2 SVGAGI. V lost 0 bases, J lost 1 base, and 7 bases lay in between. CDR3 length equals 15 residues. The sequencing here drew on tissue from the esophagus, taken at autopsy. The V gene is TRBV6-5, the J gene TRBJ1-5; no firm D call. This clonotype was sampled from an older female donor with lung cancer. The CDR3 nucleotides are TGTGCCAGCAGTTACTCGAGGGTAAGCAATCAGCCCCAGCATTTT. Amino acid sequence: CASSYSRVSNQPQHF.